These 21 T cell receptor beta chains share one sample of origin, sequenced in a study of T cell responses to AZD1222 COVID-19 vaccine. This table comes from immunoSEQ multiplex PCR, and its TCRdb copy is limited to in-frame clones, with some not included. The sample records 75,000 to 90,000 clones, 92% being singletons. Sequences were derived from peripheral blood, sampled 28 days after the second AZD1222 dose. The receptors originated from an adult who received the AZD1222 COVID-19 vaccine.

The chain carries TRBV7-9 and TRBJ1-2, with D perhaps matching TRBD1 (5 bases). Germline V gene sequence: CDR1 SEHNR, CDR2 FQNEAQ (reference sequence). Trimming left V 6 bases short and J 6 bases short, with 8 bases between. The CDR3 consists of 11 residues. CDR3 bases: TGTGCCAGCAGGTTGGGGGATGGCTACACCTTC. This gives the protein CASRLGDGYTF. Supplemented by reference TRBV7-9 and TRBJ1-2, the full variable domain reads DTGVSQNPRHKITKRGQNVTFRCDPISEHNRLYWYRQTLGQGPEFLTYFQNEAQLEKSRLLSDRFSAERPKGSFSTLEIQRTEQGDSAMYLCASRLGDGYTFGSGTRLTVV.

This chain uses TRBV7-2 with TRBJ1-3, with TRBD1 as a possible D gene (5 bases). Germline assignment: CDR1 SGHTA and CDR2 FQGNSA. Between the trimmed V and J ends, which lost 5 bases and 1 base, there was a span of 12 bases. CDR3 size: 15 residues. The CDR3 here is CASSPRQPSGNTIYF. CDR3 coding DNA: TGTGCCAGCAGCCCCCGACAGCCATCTGGAAACACCATATATTTT.

V gene TRBV28 combines with J gene TRBJ1-5, with 8 bases matching TRBD1. The germline gives CDR1 MDHEN, CDR2 SYDVKM. This CDR3 comprises 17 residues. V shed 5 bases and J 5 bases; nucleotides not matched to a gene: 14. The DNA of the CDR3 is TGTGCCAGCAGTCGGCAGGGGGACAGGTTTGGGGATCAGCCCCAGCATTTT. It encodes CASSRQGDRFGDQPQHF.

The CDR3 loop reads CASSLGRESYGYTF. The CDR3 bases are TGTGCCAGCAGCTTAGGCAGGGAATCCTATGGCTACACCTTC. This chain connects TRBV7-8 to TRBJ1-2; TRBD1 might be the D (5 bases). Germline-derived CDR1 and CDR2 are SGHVS and FQNEAQ. V was clipped by 1 base and J by 4 bases, with 10 bases between them. This CDR3 contains 14 residues.

V is TRBV5-6 and J is TRBJ2-1; 14 bases align to TRBD2. This CDR3 is built from 15 residues. Germline V gives CDR1 SGHDT, CDR2 YYEEEE. Trimming cost V 2 bases and J 6 bases; bases outside gene matches: 1. The CDR3 coding sequence is TGTGCCAGCAGCTTTGGGACTAGCGGGAGCAATGAGCAGTTCTTC. This encodes CASSFGTSGSNEQFF.

The rearrangement uses TRBV6-5 and TRBJ2-2; TRBD1 aligns across 7 bases. J lost 7 bases, V lost 5 bases, and 10 bases had no gene match. Germline V CDR1 and CDR2: MNHEY, SVGAGI. The CDR3 consists of 15 residues. In DNA form, the CDR3 reads TGTGCCAGCAGTCTCTTCACAGGGGCGGACGGGGAGCTGTTTTTT. Amino acid sequence: CASSLFTGADGELFF.

The chain combines TRBV20-1 with TRBJ2-1; D gene ambiguous. V was cut by 3 bases and J by 6 bases, with 15 bases left in between. The CDR3 has 14 amino acids. Germline CDR1 is DFQATT and CDR2 is SNEGSKA (reference sequence). The CDR3 DNA sequence: TGCAGTGCTAGTCGGTGGCGGAGCCTCAATGAGCAGTTCTTC. It encodes CSASRWRSLNEQFF.

The chain uses TRBV3-1 (or the pseudogene TRBV3-2) and TRBJ1-1, with D unclear. Trimming took 5 bases from V and 3 from J, leaving 16 bases between them. Germline CDR1 is LGHDT and CDR2 is YNNKEL (reference sequence). The CDR3 is made up of 15 amino acids. The CDR3 coding sequence is TGTGCCAGCAGCGGCCTCCGTGGGAAGGACACTGAAGCTTTCTTT. Amino acid sequence: CASSGLRGKDTEAFF.

The rearrangement joins TRBV6-5 to TRBJ2-1; TRBD2 agrees at 11 bases. Losses at the gene ends were 5 bases for V and 8 bases for J; bases not matched to a gene: 5. Germline V gene sequence: CDR1 MNHEY, CDR2 SVGAGI. The CDR3 is 14 residues long. Here the CDR3 reads CASSLAGGSYEQFF. In nucleotides, the CDR3 is TGTGCCAGCAGTCTAGCGGGAGGAAGCTATGAGCAGTTCTTC.

This chain uses TRBV29-1 with TRBJ1-1; 10 nucleotides line up with TRBD1. The length of the CDR3 is 17 residues. Germline CDR1 is SQVTM and CDR2 is ANQGSEA. Trimming took 4 bases from V and 0 from J; bases not matched to a gene: 11. CDR3 protein: CSVVSRQGAKLNTEAFF. As DNA, the CDR3 is TGCAGCGTTGTCTCACGACAGGGGGCCAAACTGAACACTGAAGCTTTCTTT.

DNA for the CDR3: TGTGCCAGCAGTGTCGACAGGGAGAACACCGGGGAGCTGTTTTTT. This encodes CASSVDRENTGELFF. The chain has TRBV6-4 and TRBJ2-2; 7 nucleotides match TRBD1. Germline CDR1 MRHNA, CDR2 SNTAGT. V shed 4 bases, J shed 1 base, and the junction held 3 bases outside the gene matches. The CDR3 has 15 residues.

This clone has only one observation. The genes are TRBV19 and TRBJ1-5, with 10 positions matching TRBD1. V shed 6 bases, J shed 7 bases, and the junction held 9 bases outside the gene matches. The germline V gene has CDR1 LNHDA and CDR2 SQIVND (reference sequence). The CDR3 contains 15 residues. CDR3 amino acids: CASSQRTGGMQPQHF. CDR3 nucleotides: TGTGCCAGTAGCCAGCGGACAGGGGGTATGCAGCCCCAGCATTTT.

CDR3 region: CASSLDLDEKLFF. Here the CDR3 DNA reads TGTGCCAGCAGCTTGGACTTGGATGAAAAACTGTTTTTT. This sequence joins TRBV5-4 and TRBJ1-4; D not certain. The CDR3 runs 13 residues. V lost 0 bases, J lost 6 bases, and 6 bases lay in between. Germline V gives CDR1 SGHNT, CDR2 YYREEE (reference sequence). The full variable domain, in which reference TRBV5-4 and TRBJ1-4 provide the parts outside the CDR3, is ETGVTQSPTHLIKTRGQQVTLRCSSQSGHNTVSWYQQALGQGPQFIFQYYREEENGRGNFPPRFSGLQFPNYSSELNVNALELDDSALYLCASSLDLDEKLFFGSGTQLSVL.

This clone was counted once. The chain carries TRBV18 and TRBJ1-1; possibly TRBD1 for D (5 bases). Trimming removed 4 bases from V and 0 bases from J, with 24 bases in between. The CDR3 has 19 residues. CDR1 is KGHSH and CDR2 is LQKENI in the germline V gene. CDR3 amino acids: CASSLTNTQGRDLNTEAFF. CDR3 sequence (DNA): TGTGCCAGCTCACTCACCAATACCCAGGGTCGCGATTTGAACACTGAAGCTTTCTTT.

The chain is built from TRBV4-1 and TRBJ1-1; TRBD1 is a possible D gene (6 bases). The CDR3 is made up of 17 amino acids. Germline CDR1 and CDR2: MGHRA and YSYEKL. Trimming pared 4 bases from V and 1 base from J, leaving 19 bases between. The CDR3 DNA reads as TGCGCCAGCAGCCTACAGGGTTGGGGTGGAGGGAACACTGAAGCTTTCTTT. This translates into CASSLQGWGGGNTEAFF.

This chain joins TRBV28 and TRBJ1-4; D is perhaps TRBD1 (6 bases). V was cut by 5 bases and J by 14 bases, with 18 bases left in between. In germline, CDR1 is MDHEN, CDR2 SYDVKM. The CDR3 runs to 13 residues. The CDR3: CASSQTGPSSLFF. CDR3 nucleotides: TGTGCCAGCAGTCAGACAGGTCCCAGTTCGCTGTTTTTT.

J is TRBJ1-5 and V is TRBV7-2; D is possibly TRBD1 (6 bases). Germline assignment: CDR1 SGHTA and CDR2 FQGNSA. V was trimmed by 1 base and J by 7 bases, leaving 11 bases between them. CDR3 length equals 14 residues. The CDR3 region has the DNA TGTGCCAGCAGCTTAGGGCGGACAGAGCAGCCCCAGCATTTT. Residues: CASSLGRTEQPQHF.

The genes are TRBV9 and TRBJ2-7, with 8 bases matching TRBD2. This CDR3 contains 14 residues. The junction had 3 bases not matched to a gene; V was cut back by 0 bases and J by 4 bases. Germline-derived CDR1 and CDR2 are SGDLS and YYNGEE. This CDR3 is CASSVGTSQYEQYF. The DNA for the CDR3 is TGTGCCAGCAGCGTAGGGACTAGCCAATACGAGCAGTACTTC.

The chain couples TRBV5-1 to TRBJ1-5; D perhaps matches TRBD1 (5 bases). V was trimmed by 0 bases and J by 1 base, leaving 8 bases between them. CDR1 SGHRS and CDR2 YFSETQ come from the germline V gene. This CDR3 is built from 15 residues. The CDR3 here is CASSLAAGSNQPQHF. Here the CDR3 DNA reads TGCGCCAGCAGCTTGGCCGCAGGGAGCAATCAGCCCCAGCATTTT.

CDR3 in amino acids: CASKTGGVGYTF. The DNA for the CDR3 is TGTGCCAGTAAGACAGGGGGCGTTGGCTACACCTTC. The V gene is TRBV27, the J gene TRBJ1-2; 10 bases fit TRBD1. Trimming at V came to 9 bases and at J to 7 bases, leaving 5 bases not matched to a gene. Germline CDR1 and CDR2: MNHEY and SMNVEV (reference sequence). The CDR3 totals 12 residues.

The V and J genes are TRBV6-5 and TRBJ1-2, with D unresolved. This CDR3 spans 14 amino acids. The V end lost 7 bases, the J end lost 4 bases, and 16 bases lay between the germline ends. Looked up from germline, CDR1 is MNHEY and CDR2 is SVGAGI. CDR3 loop: CASNSDPLPYGYTF. In DNA form, the CDR3 reads TGTGCCAGCAATAGTGACCCCCTCCCCTATGGCTACACCTTC.